This TCR beta chain was recovered during a study of T cells in Graves' hyperthyroidism and ophthalmopathy. Per the germline V gene, CDR1 is KGHSH and CDR2 is LQKENI. This CDR3 is built from 15 residues. The V and J ends lost 2 bases and 5 bases, in that order; junction bases with no gene match: 8. Amplification yielded TCR beta CDR3 regions, with RNA transcripts as the source. The HTBI set primed first-round TCR CDR3 RT-PCR. TCRdb redid the calling of the multiplex PCR reads with MiXCR, one entry per CDR3 protein. The sample carries over 250,000 distinct CDR3 sequences, 25% to 30% recorded once. The sample holds many counts of this clonotype.

The sequence derives from a man aged 35-49 years with Graves' hyperthyroidism that later progressed to Graves' ophthalmopathy. The genes are TRBV18 and TRBJ1-2, with 7 bases that match TRBD1. The sample was blood. CDR3 nucleotides: TGTGCCAGCTCACCAAACACAGGGGATGGGTATGGCTACACCTTC. It codes for CASSPNTGDGYGYTF.